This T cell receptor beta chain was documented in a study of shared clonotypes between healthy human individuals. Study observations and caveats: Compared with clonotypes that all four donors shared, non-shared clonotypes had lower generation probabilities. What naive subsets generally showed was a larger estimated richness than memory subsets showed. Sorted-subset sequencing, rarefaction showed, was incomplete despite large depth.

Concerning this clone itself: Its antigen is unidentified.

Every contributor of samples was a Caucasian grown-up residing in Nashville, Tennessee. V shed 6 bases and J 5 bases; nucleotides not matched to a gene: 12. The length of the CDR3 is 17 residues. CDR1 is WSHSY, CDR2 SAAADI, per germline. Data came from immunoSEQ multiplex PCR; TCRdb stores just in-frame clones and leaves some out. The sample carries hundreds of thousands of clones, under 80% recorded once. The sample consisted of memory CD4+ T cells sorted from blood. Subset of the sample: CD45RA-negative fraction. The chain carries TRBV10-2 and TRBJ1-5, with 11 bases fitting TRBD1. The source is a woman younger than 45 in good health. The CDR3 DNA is TGCGCCAGCAGGGATACCGGGACAGGGGGTCATCATCAGCCCCAGCATTTT. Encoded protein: CASRDTGTGGHHQPQHF.